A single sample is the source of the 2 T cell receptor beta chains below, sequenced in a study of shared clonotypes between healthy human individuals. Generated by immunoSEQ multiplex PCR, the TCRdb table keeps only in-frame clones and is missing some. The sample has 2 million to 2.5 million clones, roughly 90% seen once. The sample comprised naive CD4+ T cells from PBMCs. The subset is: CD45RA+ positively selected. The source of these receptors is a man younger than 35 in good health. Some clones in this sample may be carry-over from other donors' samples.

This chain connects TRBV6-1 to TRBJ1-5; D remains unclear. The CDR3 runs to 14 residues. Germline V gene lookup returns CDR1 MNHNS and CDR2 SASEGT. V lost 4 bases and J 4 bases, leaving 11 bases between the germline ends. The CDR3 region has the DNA TGTGCCAGCAGTGGAGGCCCCAAGAATCAGCCCCAGCATTTT. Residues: CASSGGPKNQPQHF.

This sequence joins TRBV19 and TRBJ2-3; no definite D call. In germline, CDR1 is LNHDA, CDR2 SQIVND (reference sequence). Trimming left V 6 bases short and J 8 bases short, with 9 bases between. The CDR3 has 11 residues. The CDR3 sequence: CASSPGATQYF. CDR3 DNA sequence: TGTGCCAGTAGCCCTGGTGCTACGCAGTATTTT.